A single sample is the source of the 4 T cell receptor beta chains below, sequenced in a study of T cell responses to AZD1222 COVID-19 vaccine. Profiling relied on immunoSEQ multiplex PCR, and the TCRdb table lists in-frame clones only, not all of them. The sample records 110,000 to 150,000 clones, over 80% being singletons. This specimen was peripheral blood, taken 28 days after the second AZD1222 dose. Every receptor here comes from an adult who received the AZD1222 COVID-19 vaccine.

The chain joins TRBV9 to TRBJ2-7; either TRBD1 or TRBD2 may supply D (7 bases each). This CDR3 spans 15 amino acids. Deletions cut 4 bases from V and 3 bases from J, with 17 bases between. Germline CDR1 reads SGDLS; CDR2 reads YYNGEE. The chain's CDR3 is CASSLRGAGDYEQYF. The CDR3 nucleotides read TGTGCCAGCAGCCTCAGGGGGGCGGGAGACTACGAGCAGTACTTC.

This sequence joins TRBV6-5 and TRBJ1-4; D gene unclear. The CDR3 extends over 12 amino acids. Germline loops: CDR1 MNHEY, CDR2 SVGAGI. V lost 4 bases and J 10 bases, leaving 10 bases between the germline ends. The CDR3 sequence is CASSSGFGKLFF. The CDR3 coding sequence is TGTGCCAGCAGTTCTGGTTTCGGAAAACTGTTTTTT.

The J gene is TRBJ2-6, the V gene TRBV6-5, with D perhaps given as TRBD1 or TRBD2 (5 bases each). Germline V lookup: CDR1 MNHEY, CDR2 SVGAGI. Trimming pared 6 bases from V and 2 bases from J, leaving 11 bases between. This CDR3 contains 15 residues. The CDR3 is CASSLGTAGANVLTF. The CDR3 coding sequence is TGTGCCAGCAGCCTTGGGACCGCTGGGGCCAACGTCCTGACTTTC.

This clone was observed a handful of times. The chain joins TRBV14 to TRBJ2-2; unclear D gene. The CDR3 length is 14 residues. The germline CDR1 and CDR2 sequences are SGHDN and FVKESK. V lost 0 bases to trimming and J lost 5 bases, with 7 bases between them. The CDR3 loop reads CASSQEVRTGELFF. The CDR3 coding sequence is TGTGCCAGCAGCCAAGAAGTGAGGACCGGGGAGCTGTTTTTT.